A selection of T cell receptor beta chains follows, all from one sample in a study of Ad26.COV2.S vaccination and SARS-CoV-2 variants. The data were produced by immunoSEQ multiplex PCR, yet TCRdb's version contains in-frame clones alone and is incomplete. This sample yields about 350,000 clones, of which 92% are seen a single time; 3% to 5% belongs to the top ten. The material sequenced was peripheral blood, taken after recovery from COVID-19. Receptors originate from a human donor who had recovered from COVID-19. The CDR3 runs from the conserved cysteine through the conserved F or W. The D gene is left open where the match is weak. Some rows have no size entry. The others give once, few or many, or a class for an expanded clone.

d_gene: TRBD2
v_gene: TRBV18
abundance: NA
j_gene: TRBJ2-3
CDR3aa: CASSLRLAVSTDTQYF
CDR3nt: TGTGCCAGCTCACTTCGACTAGCGGTGAGCACAGATACGCAGTATTTT

d_gene: TRBD1
v_gene: TRBV5-1
abundance: NA
j_gene: TRBJ2-3
CDR3aa: CASSLAWDRGYTDTQYF
CDR3nt: TGCGCCAGCAGCTTGGCTTGGGACAGGGGATATACAGATACGCAGTATTTT

d_gene: TRBD1
v_gene: TRBV29-1
abundance: NA
j_gene: TRBJ2-5
CDR3aa: CSVNPGQGIWETQYF
CDR3nt: TGCAGCGTAAACCCGGGACAGGGGATTTGGGAGACCCAGTACTTC

d_gene: TRBD1
v_gene: TRBV6-6
abundance: NA
j_gene: TRBJ1-2
CDR3aa: CASSTRPTGNYGYTF
CDR3nt: TGTGCCAGCAGTACTCGCCCGACAGGGAACTATGGCTACACCTTC

d_gene: NA
v_gene: TRBV6-5
abundance: NA
j_gene: TRBJ1-5
CDR3aa: CASSYAGSNQPQHF
CDR3nt: TGTGCCAGCAGTTACGCCGGGAGCAATCAGCCCCAGCATTTT

d_gene: NA
v_gene: TRBV9
abundance: NA
j_gene: TRBJ2-3
CDR3aa: CASSGSGSTDTQYF
CDR3nt: TGTGCCAGCAGCGGGTCGGGGAGCACAGATACGCAGTATTTT

d_gene: NA
v_gene: TRBV7-6
abundance: NA
j_gene: TRBJ2-2
CDR3aa: CASSLVWRDTGELFF
CDR3nt: TGTGCCAGCAGCTTAGTTTGGCGGGACACCGGGGAGCTGTTTTTT

d_gene: NA
v_gene: TRBV15
abundance: NA
j_gene: TRBJ1-2
CDR3aa: CATSPVDRSYTF
CDR3nt: TGTGCCACCAGTCCAGTCGATCGTAGCTACACCTTC

d_gene: NA
v_gene: TRBV15
abundance: NA
j_gene: TRBJ2-6
CDR3aa: CATSRDDSSGANVLTF
CDR3nt: TGTGCCACCAGCAGAGATGACAGCTCTGGGGCCAACGTCCTGACTTTC

d_gene: NA
v_gene: TRBV6-6
abundance: NA
j_gene: TRBJ1-2
CDR3aa: CASSPPRDLYGYTF
CDR3nt: TGTGCCAGCAGTCCCCCCCGGGACCTCTATGGCTACACCTTC

d_gene: NA
v_gene: TRBV21-1
abundance: NA
j_gene: TRBJ1-5
CDR3aa: CASSKLHLINQPQHF
CDR3nt: TGTGCCAGCAGCAAATTGCACCTAATCAATCAGCCCCAGCATTTT

d_gene: TRBD1
v_gene: TRBV6-6
abundance: NA
j_gene: TRBJ1-5
CDR3aa: CAIKQGVEPQHF
CDR3nt: TGTGCCATCAAACAGGGGGTAGAGCCCCAGCATTTT

d_gene: NA
v_gene: TRBV6-5
abundance: NA
j_gene: TRBJ1-3
CDR3aa: CASSYGGHSGNTIYF
CDR3nt: TGTGCCAGCAGTTACGGGGGACACTCTGGAAACACCATATATTTT

d_gene: TRBD1
v_gene: TRBV4-3
abundance: NA
j_gene: TRBJ1-6
CDR3aa: CASSQAGQGDSPLHF
CDR3nt: TGCGCCAGCAGCCAAGCAGGCCAGGGGGATTCACCCCTCCACTTT

d_gene: NA
v_gene: TRBV18
abundance: NA
j_gene: TRBJ2-1
CDR3aa: CASSRTGALGNEQFF
CDR3nt: TGTGCCAGCTCACGGACTGGGGCTCTGGGGAATGAGCAGTTCTTC

d_gene: NA
v_gene: TRBV5-4
abundance: NA
j_gene: TRBJ1-1
CDR3aa: CASSSGRGQNTEAFF
CDR3nt: TGTGCCAGCAGCTCCGGACGGGGGCAGAACACTGAAGCTTTCTTT

d_gene: TRBD2
v_gene: TRBV29-1
abundance: NA
j_gene: TRBJ2-1
CDR3aa: CSVEDFGSGGHYNEQFF
CDR3nt: TGCAGCGTTGAAGATTTTGGTAGCGGGGGCCATTACAATGAGCAGTTCTTC

d_gene: NA
v_gene: TRBV18
abundance: once
j_gene: TRBJ2-5
CDR3aa: CASSNQGGTSQETQYF
CDR3nt: TGTGCCAGCTCAAACCAGGGTGGGACCTCACAAGAGACCCAGTACTTC

d_gene: NA
v_gene: TRBV6-1
abundance: NA
j_gene: TRBJ1-4
CDR3aa: CASSESQGNEKLFF
CDR3nt: TGTGCCAGCAGTGAATCGCAGGGTAACGAAAAACTGTTTTTT

d_gene: TRBD1
v_gene: TRBV18
abundance: NA
j_gene: TRBJ1-2
CDR3aa: CASSRDREAGYTF
CDR3nt: TGTGCCAGCTCCCGGGACAGGGAGGCTGGCTACACCTTC

d_gene: TRBD1
v_gene: TRBV7-9
abundance: NA
j_gene: TRBJ1-5
CDR3aa: CASSLGQGAGNQPQHF
CDR3nt: TGTGCCAGCAGCCTCGGACAGGGGGCTGGCAATCAGCCCCAGCATTTT

d_gene: TRBD1
v_gene: TRBV4-3
abundance: NA
j_gene: TRBJ1-2
CDR3aa: CASSQENRGYGYTF
CDR3nt: TGCGCCAGCAGCCAAGAGAACAGGGGCTATGGCTACACCTTC

d_gene: NA
v_gene: TRBV10-3
abundance: NA
j_gene: TRBJ1-4
CDR3aa: CAISERFGATNEKLFF
CDR3nt: TGTGCCATCAGTGAACGATTCGGGGCCACTAATGAAAAACTGTTTTTT

d_gene: NA
v_gene: TRBV3-1/TRBV3-2
abundance: NA
j_gene: TRBJ2-5
CDR3aa: CASSPTSRSKETQYF
CDR3nt: TGTGCCAGCAGCCCAACTTCTCGTAGTAAAGAGACCCAGTACTTC

d_gene: NA
v_gene: TRBV18
abundance: NA
j_gene: TRBJ1-1
CDR3aa: CASSPGNMGTEAFF
CDR3nt: TGTGCCAGCTCACCAGGCAATATGGGCACTGAAGCTTTCTTT

d_gene: NA
v_gene: TRBV27
abundance: NA
j_gene: TRBJ2-7
CDR3aa: CASSLTPHLGPYEQYF
CDR3nt: TGTGCCAGCAGTTTAACACCCCACCTAGGACCCTACGAGCAGTACTTC

d_gene: TRBD1
v_gene: TRBV6-5
abundance: NA
j_gene: TRBJ1-4
CDR3aa: CASSPGQGFEKLFF
CDR3nt: TGTGCCAGCAGCCCGGGACAGGGTTTTGAAAAACTGTTTTTT